A few counts support the clone carrying this T cell receptor (beta chain). The antigen remains undetermined. UMIs and sample barcodes were carried by the TCR alpha and TCR beta cDNA libraries that 5'RACE produced using constant-segment primers. TCRdb recomputed calls from the 5' RACE reads with MiXCR, one row per CDR3 protein. Found here are over 300,000 distinct CDR3 sequences, around a fifth of them singletons; the top ten hold around a fifth. The source of the sample is a study of T-cell memory formation after mild COVID-19. On the study more broadly: Clusters were largely donor specific. Broader study findings: Clones that contracted clustered mainly in CM and EM if CD4+ and in EMRA if CD8+. Later expanders leaned CD4+, whereas day 15 to 85 contracting clones were balanced CD4/CD8.

Deletions cut 4 bases from V and 7 bases from J, with 12 bases between. Germline V gene lookup returns CDR1 KGHDR and CDR2 SFDVKD. The CDR3 consists of 14 residues. V usage is TRBV24-1 and J usage is TRBJ2-2; possible D gene TRBD1, 6 bases. Sequenced material: PBMCs or a T cell subset sorted from them (not recorded which). The clonotype was recovered from a man between 18 and 29 years old who had mild COVID-19 (a few samples of this study predate the infection). Cell type and time point are not known. The CDR3 reads CATSEPQGIGELFF. As DNA, the CDR3 is TGTGCCACCAGTGAACCACAGGGCATCGGGGAGCTGTTTTTT.